Listed below are T cell receptor beta chains from one sample, sequenced in a study of vaccination and CD4 T cells after COVID-19. Each CDR3 protein is one row after TCRdb ran MiXCR on the PCR reads. The sample holds about 15,000 distinct CDR3 sequences; 69% are singletons and the top ten take 1% to 1.4%. Sequenced here: CD4+ T cells from blood, sampled after SARS-CoV-2 vaccination. The origin of the receptors is a human donor who had recovered from COVID-19. Each CDR3 is given with its conserved first and last residue. D genes are given only for firm matches. Clone sizes are given selectively: once, few, many, or a class where the clone is expanded.

abundance	j_gene	d_gene	v_gene	CDR3nt	CDR3aa
NA	TRBJ2-3	NA	TRBV2	TGTGCCAGCCACTACCTTTCGGCGGATACGCAGTATTTT	CASHYLSADTQYF
NA	TRBJ1-5	NA	TRBV10-3	TGTGCCATCACCGGGACACGGGATCAGCCCCAGCATTTT	CAITGTRDQPQHF
few	TRBJ2-5	NA	TRBV19	TGTGCCAGTAGTCACCGGGATAGGAAAGAGACCCAGTACTTC	CASSHRDRKETQYF
few	TRBJ1-5	NA	TRBV6-1	TGTGCCAGCAGAAACAGGGTCGATCAGCCCCAGCATTTT	CASRNRVDQPQHF
NA	TRBJ2-3	NA	TRBV24-1	TGTGCCACCAGTGATCCAGGGGCGGGTCGGGCAGATACGCAGTATTTT	CATSDPGAGRADTQYF
NA	TRBJ2-2	TRBD2	TRBV28	TGTGCCAGCAGTTTAGCGGGAGGGAGCACCGGGGAGCTGTTTTTT	CASSLAGGSTGELFF
NA	TRBJ1-1	NA	TRBV10-3	TGTGCCATCAGTGAGTCGACCACAGGGACCACTGAAGCTTTCTTT	CAISESTTGTTEAFF
few	TRBJ1-2	TRBD1	TRBV19	TGTGCCAGCCGAAGGACAGGGTTCTACGGCTACACCTTC	CASRRTGFYGYTF
NA	TRBJ2-7	TRBD1	TRBV5-6	TGTGCCAGCAGCCAGGACAGGTACGGGTACGAGCAGTACTTC	CASSQDRYGYEQYF
NA	TRBJ2-2	TRBD1	TRBV28	TGTGCCAGCAGTCCGAGAGGGACAGGGCGGACCGGGGAGCTGTTTTTT	CASSPRGTGRTGELFF
NA	TRBJ2-3	TRBD2	TRBV2	TGTGCCAGCAGTAACCCGAGCGGGGGCACAGATACGCAGTATTTT	CASSNPSGGTDTQYF
NA	TRBJ1-3	NA	TRBV10-3	TGTGCCATCAGAAGCTCTGGAAACACCATATATTTT	CAIRSSGNTIYF
NA	TRBJ2-7	NA	TRBV20-1	TGCAGTGCTAGAGTGGACTACTCCTACGAGCAGTACTTC	CSARVDYSYEQYF
NA	TRBJ2-4	TRBD1	TRBV7-9	TGTGCCAGCAGCCCGACAGGGTTTGAAGCCAAAAACATTCAGTACTTC	CASSPTGFEAKNIQYF
NA	TRBJ1-2	NA	TRBV20-1	TGCAGTGCTCCCGTTGGGGTTGACTATGGCTACACCTTC	CSAPVGVDYGYTF
NA	TRBJ2-7	TRBD2	TRBV14	TGTGCCAGCAGGAAGGGACTAGCGGGCAACTACGAGCAGTACTTC	CASRKGLAGNYEQYF
NA	TRBJ2-7	TRBD2	TRBV2	TGTGCCAGCAGTTTCGGACTAGCGGGGAAGGAGCAGTACTTC	CASSFGLAGKEQYF
NA	TRBJ1-1	TRBD1	TRBV7-3	TGTGCCAGCAGCTTACAGGGGGCCAGCACTGAAGCTTTCTTT	CASSLQGASTEAFF
once	TRBJ1-2	NA	TRBV7-2	TGTGCCAGCAGCTTAGGAGTTCCACGTCGTGGCTACACCTTC	CASSLGVPRRGYTF
NA	TRBJ2-7	TRBD2	TRBV7-2	TGTGCCAGCAGCCCGGGGGGACTAGCGGGAGTTTTGGAGCAGTACTTC	CASSPGGLAGVLEQYF
NA	TRBJ2-2	TRBD2	TRBV15	TGTGCCACCAGACTAGCGGGAGTGGGTAGCACCGGGGAGCTGTTTTTT	CATRLAGVGSTGELFF
NA	TRBJ2-7	NA	TRBV7-2	TGTGCCAGCAGCAACAGGGACGGATACGAGCAGTACTTC	CASSNRDGYEQYF
few	TRBJ1-6	NA	TRBV15	TGTGCCACCAGCAGAGATGCCGCGCCCCTCCACTTT	CATSRDAAPLHF
few	TRBJ1-3	NA	TRBV2	TGTGCCAGCAGTGGGACAGCTTCTGGAAACACCATATATTTT	CASSGTASGNTIYF
few	TRBJ2-4	TRBD2	TRBV7-2	TGTGCCAGCAGCGTCGGACTAGCACAGTACTTC	CASSVGLAQYF
NA	TRBJ2-3	NA	TRBV2	TGTGCCAGCAGAGGGAGGGGGGGCACAGATACGCAGTATTTT	CASRGRGGTDTQYF
NA	TRBJ1-4	NA	TRBV20-1	TGCAGTGCTCCCGGGACAAACCGGAATGAAAAACTGTTTTTT	CSAPGTNRNEKLFF
NA	TRBJ1-2	TRBD1	TRBV30	TGTGCCGGAGGGACAGGGAACTATGGCTACACCTTC	CAGGTGNYGYTF
few	TRBJ1-3	NA	TRBV7-6	TGTGCCAGCAGCTCCACCAGTACCGGTGGGGTCTCTGGAAACACCATATATTTT	CASSSTSTGGVSGNTIYF
few	TRBJ1-2	NA	TRBV7-8	TGTGCCAGCAGCTCCGTGACAGAGTCCTTCTATGGCTACACCTTC	CASSSVTESFYGYTF
few	TRBJ2-3	TRBD1	TRBV7-8	TGTGCCAGCAGCTTAGGGACAGGGATCACAGATACGCAGTATTTT	CASSLGTGITDTQYF
NA	TRBJ1-5	NA	TRBV7-2	TGTGCCAGCAGCTTATTTAGTAGCAATCAGCCCCAGCATTTT	CASSLFSSNQPQHF
NA	TRBJ1-1	NA	TRBV19	TGTGCCACCAAAGAGACCGGGAACAAAGAAGCTTTCTTT	CATKETGNKEAFF
NA	TRBJ1-6	TRBD1	TRBV19	TGTGCCAGTAGTATCGGTTGGGGACAGGGGAATTCACCCCTCCACTTT	CASSIGWGQGNSPLHF
NA	TRBJ2-5	TRBD1	TRBV20-1	TGCAGTGCCCTGGACAGGGAAGAGACCCAGTACTTC	CSALDREETQYF
few	TRBJ2-2	TRBD1	TRBV6-2/TRBV6-3	TGTGCCAGCATTAGACAGGGGGGCACCGGGGAGCTGTTTTTT	CASIRQGGTGELFF
NA	TRBJ2-3	NA	TRBV20-1	TGCAGTGCTAGAGTCGCTAGTAGAATCACAGATACGCAGTATTTT	CSARVASRITDTQYF
NA	TRBJ2-3	NA	TRBV20-1	TGCAGTGCTAGCCCCGGGCTAGATGGAGATACGCAGTATTTT	CSASPGLDGDTQYF
once	TRBJ1-2	TRBD1	TRBV10-3	TGTGCCATCAGTGAGTCGACAGGGAACTATGGCTACACCTTC	CAISESTGNYGYTF
NA	TRBJ2-5	TRBD2	TRBV2	TGTGCCAGCAGCGGACTAGCGGGAGGGGAAGAGACCCAGTACTTC	CASSGLAGGEETQYF
NA	TRBJ1-1	NA	TRBV2	TGTGCCAGCAGTGAAGCATCGGTGTGGGCTGAAGCTTTCTTT	CASSEASVWAEAFF
NA	TRBJ2-7	NA	TRBV6-2/TRBV6-3	TGTGCCAGCAGCCCCGACAGGACTACCTACGAGCAGTACTTC	CASSPDRTTYEQYF
few	TRBJ2-3	TRBD2	TRBV20-1	TGCAGTGCCAAGATCGGCGGGAGATCCACAGATACGCAGTATTTT	CSAKIGGRSTDTQYF
NA	TRBJ2-7	NA	TRBV7-2	TGTGCCAGCAGCTTAGTCTTAGGACAGCGAACCTACGAGCAGTACTTC	CASSLVLGQRTYEQYF
NA	TRBJ1-1	NA	TRBV19	TGTGCCAGTAGTATAGTAGGGGGCACTGAAGCTTTCTTT	CASSIVGGTEAFF